These 5 T cell receptor beta chains share one sample of origin, sequenced in a study of blood T cell repertoires in COVID-19 (dated by TCRdb to about 2020). Library generation was performed with the immunoSEQ multiplex PCR assay. Here the immuneACCESS table is served through TCRdb, limited to in-frame sequences with V and J called. Missing clones are a known gap in these copies; in checked studies unresolved V genes cover under half, and the rest lacks a known reason. The sample includes over 70,000 clones, with 90% observed a single time. Together, the top ten hold approximately 4% of the sample. Sequencing used peripheral blood. These receptors came from a woman of 80 years or more with active or convalescent COVID-19.

For the CDR3, the DNA is TGTGCCAGCAGTGGCGCCGTCAGCGGGAGAACCGGGGAGCTGTTTTTT. Its translation is CASSGAVSGRTGELFF. The chain uses TRBV28 and TRBJ2-2, with 8 bases identical to TRBD2. Trimming at V came to 5 bases and at J to 5 bases, leaving 10 bases not matched to a gene. Per germline, CDR1 MDHEN and CDR2 SYDVKM. CDR3 length equals 16 residues.

This chain uses TRBV28 with TRBJ2-5, with 7 bases matching TRBD1. The CDR3 consists of 14 residues. With 5 bases clipped from V and 5 bases from J, the junction kept 8 bases outside the gene matches. Germline lookup yields CDR1 MDHEN and CDR2 SYDVKM. Here the CDR3 reads CASSLSGTAETQYF. CDR3 nucleotides: TGTGCCAGCAGTCTCTCCGGGACAGCGGAGACCCAGTACTTC.

J is TRBJ2-2 and V is TRBV5-1; no clear D. V lost 5 bases and J lost 4, with 12 bases in between. Germline CDR1 and CDR2: SGHRS and YFSETQ. This CDR3 region has 14 residues. This CDR3 reads CASRDTPGTGELFF. In DNA, the CDR3 is TGCGCCAGCAGAGACACACCTGGCACCGGGGAGCTGTTTTTT.

The chain recombines TRBV10-3 with TRBJ2-7, with 9 bases lining up with TRBD2. This CDR3 is 13 amino acids long. J lost 5 bases, V lost 8 bases, and 7 bases had no gene match. Germline values: CDR1 ENHRY, CDR2 SYGVKD. The CDR3 spells CAIGGRAGDEQYF. The CDR3 DNA reads as TGTGCCATCGGCGGGAGGGCTGGCGACGAGCAGTACTTC.

The chain links TRBV24-1 to TRBJ2-5; 7 bases fit TRBD2. V gave up 1 base and J gave up 1 base; unmatched junction bases: 2. CDR3 length: 15 amino acids. The germline V gene encodes CDR1 KGHDR and CDR2 SFDVKD. The CDR3 region is CATSDFGGIQETQYF. CDR3 DNA sequence: TGTGCCACCAGTGATTTCGGGGGGATCCAAGAGACCCAGTACTTC.